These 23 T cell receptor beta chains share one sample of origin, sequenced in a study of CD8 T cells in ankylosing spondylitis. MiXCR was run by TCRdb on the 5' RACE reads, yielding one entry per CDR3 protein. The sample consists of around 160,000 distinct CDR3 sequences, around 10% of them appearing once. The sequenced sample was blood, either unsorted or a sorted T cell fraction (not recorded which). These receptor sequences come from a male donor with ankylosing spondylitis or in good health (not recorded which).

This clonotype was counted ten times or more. The CDR3 region is CASSPGTSGGAREQFF. As DNA, the CDR3 is TGCGCCAGCAGCCCCGGGACTAGCGGGGGGGCACGCGAGCAGTTCTTC. The chain uses TRBV5-1 and TRBJ2-1, with 16 positions matching TRBD2. With 4 bases clipped from V and 10 bases from J, the junction kept 8 bases outside the gene matches. The germline CDR1 and CDR2 sequences are SGHRS and YFSETQ. CDR3 length: 16 amino acids.

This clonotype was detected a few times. CDR3 region: CASSLSIQVTSYNEQFF. CDR3 coding DNA: TGTGCCAGCAGTTTATCGATTCAGGTTACCTCCTACAATGAGCAGTTCTTC. The chain recombines TRBV27 with TRBJ2-1; D gene ambiguous. With 0 bases removed from V and 0 bases from J, the gap between germline ends came to 12 bases. This CDR3 is 17 amino acids long. CDR1 MNHEY and CDR2 SMNVEV come from the germline V gene (reference sequence).

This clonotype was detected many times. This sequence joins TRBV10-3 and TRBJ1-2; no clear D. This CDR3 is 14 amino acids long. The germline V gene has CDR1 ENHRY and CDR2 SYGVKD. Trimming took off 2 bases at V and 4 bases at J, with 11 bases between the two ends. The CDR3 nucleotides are TGTGCCATCAGTGAGACGGGGAACCTCTATGGCTACACCTTC. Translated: CAISETGNLYGYTF.

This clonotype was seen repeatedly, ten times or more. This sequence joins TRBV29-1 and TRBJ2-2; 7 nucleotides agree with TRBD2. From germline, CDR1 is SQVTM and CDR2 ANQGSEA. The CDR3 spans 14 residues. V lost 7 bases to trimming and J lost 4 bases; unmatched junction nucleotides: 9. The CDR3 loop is CSALGGDFTGELFF. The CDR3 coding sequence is TGCAGCGCTTTGGGGGGGGATTTCACCGGGGAGCTGTTTTTT.

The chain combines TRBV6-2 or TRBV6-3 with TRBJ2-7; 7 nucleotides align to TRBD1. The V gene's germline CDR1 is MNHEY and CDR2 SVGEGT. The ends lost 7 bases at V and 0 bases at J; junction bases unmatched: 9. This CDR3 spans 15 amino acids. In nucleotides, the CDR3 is TGTGCCAGCATTCCTAGACAGGGCGTCTCCTACGAGCAGTACTTC. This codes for CASIPRQGVSYEQYF.

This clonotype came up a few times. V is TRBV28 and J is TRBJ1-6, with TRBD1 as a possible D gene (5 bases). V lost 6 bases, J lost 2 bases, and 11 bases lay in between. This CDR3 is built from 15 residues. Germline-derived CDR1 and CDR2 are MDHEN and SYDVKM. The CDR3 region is CASRPPRAYNSPLHF. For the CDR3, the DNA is TGTGCCAGCAGGCCCCCCAGGGCCTATAATTCACCCCTCCACTTT. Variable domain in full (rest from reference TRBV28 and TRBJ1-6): DVKVTQSSRYLVKRTGEKVFLECVQDMDHENMFWYRQDPGLGLRLIYFSYDVKMKEKGDIPEGYSVSREKKERFSLILESASTNQTSMYLCASRPPRAYNSPLHFGNGTRLTVT.

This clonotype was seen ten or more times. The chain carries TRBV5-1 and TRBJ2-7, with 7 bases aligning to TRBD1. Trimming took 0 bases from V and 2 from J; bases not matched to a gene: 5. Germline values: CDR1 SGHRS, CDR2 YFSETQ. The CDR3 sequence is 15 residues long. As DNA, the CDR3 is TGCGCCAGCAGCTTGGGACAGGGACAACCCTACGAGCAGTACTTC. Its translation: CASSLGQGQPYEQYF.

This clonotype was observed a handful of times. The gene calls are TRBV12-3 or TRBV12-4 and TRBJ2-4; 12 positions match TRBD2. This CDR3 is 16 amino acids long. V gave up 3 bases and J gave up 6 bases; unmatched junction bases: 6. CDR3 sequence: CASSFELAGGTNIQYF. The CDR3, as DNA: TGTGCCAGCAGTTTCGAACTAGCGGGAGGAACAAACATTCAGTACTTC.

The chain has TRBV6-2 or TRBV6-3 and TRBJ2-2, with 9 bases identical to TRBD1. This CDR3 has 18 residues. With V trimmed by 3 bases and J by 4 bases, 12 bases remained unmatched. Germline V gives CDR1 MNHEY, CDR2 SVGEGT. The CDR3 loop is CASSYPRQGDSSTGELFF. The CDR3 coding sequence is TGTGCCAGCAGTTATCCGAGACAGGGGGATTCGAGCACCGGGGAGCTGTTTTTT.

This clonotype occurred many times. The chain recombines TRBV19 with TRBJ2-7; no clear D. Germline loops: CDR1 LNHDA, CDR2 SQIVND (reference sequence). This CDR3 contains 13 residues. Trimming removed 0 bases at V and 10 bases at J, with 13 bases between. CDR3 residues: CASSIDPSTKQYF. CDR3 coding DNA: TGTGCCAGTAGTATAGATCCCTCTACGAAACAGTACTTC.

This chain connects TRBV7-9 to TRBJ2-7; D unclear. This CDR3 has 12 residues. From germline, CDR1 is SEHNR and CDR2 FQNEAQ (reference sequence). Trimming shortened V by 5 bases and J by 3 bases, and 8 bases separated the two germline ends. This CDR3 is CASSRTDYEQYF. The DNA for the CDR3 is TGTGCCAGCAGCCGAACGGACTACGAGCAGTACTTC.

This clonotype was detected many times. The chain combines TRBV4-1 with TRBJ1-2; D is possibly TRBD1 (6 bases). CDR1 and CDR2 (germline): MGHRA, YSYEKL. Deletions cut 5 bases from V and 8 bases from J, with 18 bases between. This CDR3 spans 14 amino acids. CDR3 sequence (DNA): TGCGCCAGCAGCTCTATAACAGGGCGGTCGGGCTACACCTTC. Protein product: CASSSITGRSGYTF.

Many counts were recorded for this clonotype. CDR3 nucleotides: TGTGCCAGCAGCGGCTGGGACAGGGGCCATAACTATGGCTACACCTTC. Translating gives CASSGWDRGHNYGYTF. The chain links TRBV9 to TRBJ1-2; 10 nucleotides align to TRBD1. CDR1 is SGDLS, CDR2 YYNGEE, per germline. Trimming removed 3 bases from V and 1 base from J; junction bases left unmatched: 6. The CDR3 runs to 16 residues.

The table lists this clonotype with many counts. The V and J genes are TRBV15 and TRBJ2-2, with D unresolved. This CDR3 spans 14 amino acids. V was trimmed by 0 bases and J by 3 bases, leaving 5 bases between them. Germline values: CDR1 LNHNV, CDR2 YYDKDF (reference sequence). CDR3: CATSRDPYTGELFF. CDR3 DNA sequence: TGTGCCACCAGCAGAGATCCGTACACCGGGGAGCTGTTTTTT.

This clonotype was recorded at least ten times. This CDR3 is CASSPGTGQRAFF. CDR3 coding DNA: TGTGCCAGCAGCCCGGGCACAGGGCAACGGGCTTTCTTT. V and J are TRBV28 and TRBJ1-1, with D maybe TRBD1 (6 bases). The CDR3 totals 13 residues. Germline assignment: CDR1 MDHEN and CDR2 SYDVKM. V was cut by 6 bases and J by 11 bases, with 19 bases left in between. Supplemented by reference TRBV28 and TRBJ1-1, the full variable domain reads DVKVTQSSRYLVKRTGEKVFLECVQDMDHENMFWYRQDPGLGLRLIYFSYDVKMKEKGDIPEGYSVSREKKERFSLILESASTNQTSMYLCASSPGTGQRAFFGQGTRLTVV.

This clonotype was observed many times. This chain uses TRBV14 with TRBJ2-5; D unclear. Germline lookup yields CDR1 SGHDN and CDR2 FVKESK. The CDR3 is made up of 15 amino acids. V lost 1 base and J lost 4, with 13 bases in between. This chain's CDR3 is CASSQGFSWGETQYF. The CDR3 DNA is TGTGCCAGCAGCCAAGGATTTTCGTGGGGAGAGACCCAGTACTTC.

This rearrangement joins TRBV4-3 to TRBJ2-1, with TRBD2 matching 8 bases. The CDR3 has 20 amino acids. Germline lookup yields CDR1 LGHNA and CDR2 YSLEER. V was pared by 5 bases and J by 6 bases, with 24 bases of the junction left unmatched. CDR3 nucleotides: TGCGCCAGCAGCAAATACCATTCGGCGGGGGGCCCGCCGGGTTTCAATGAGCAGTTCTTC. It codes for CASSKYHSAGGPPGFNEQFF.

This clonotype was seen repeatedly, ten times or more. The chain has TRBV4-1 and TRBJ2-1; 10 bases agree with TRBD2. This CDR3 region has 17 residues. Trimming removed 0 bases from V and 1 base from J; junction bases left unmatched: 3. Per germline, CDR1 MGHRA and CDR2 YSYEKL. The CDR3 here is CASSQDLLAGSYNEQFF. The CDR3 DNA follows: TGCGCCAGCAGCCAAGATCTACTAGCGGGGTCCTACAATGAGCAGTTCTTC.

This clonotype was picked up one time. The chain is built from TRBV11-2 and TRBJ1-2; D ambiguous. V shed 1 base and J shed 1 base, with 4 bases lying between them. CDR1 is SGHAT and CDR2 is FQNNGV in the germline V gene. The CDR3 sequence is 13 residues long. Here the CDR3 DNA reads TGTGCCAGCAGCTTAGGATTTAACTATGGCTACACCTTC. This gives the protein CASSLGFNYGYTF. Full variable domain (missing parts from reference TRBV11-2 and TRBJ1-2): EAGVAQSPRYKIIEKRQSVAFWCNPISGHATLYWYQQILGQGPKLLIQFQNNGVVDDSQLPKDRFSAERLKGVDSTLKIQPAKLEDSAVYLCASSLGFNYGYTFGSGTRLTVV.

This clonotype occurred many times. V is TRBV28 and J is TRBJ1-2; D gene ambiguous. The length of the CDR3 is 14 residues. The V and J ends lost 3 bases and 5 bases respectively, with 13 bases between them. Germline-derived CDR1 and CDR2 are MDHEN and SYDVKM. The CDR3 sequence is CASSFGRERYGYTF. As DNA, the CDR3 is TGTGCCAGCAGTTTTGGACGAGAACGGTATGGCTACACCTTC.

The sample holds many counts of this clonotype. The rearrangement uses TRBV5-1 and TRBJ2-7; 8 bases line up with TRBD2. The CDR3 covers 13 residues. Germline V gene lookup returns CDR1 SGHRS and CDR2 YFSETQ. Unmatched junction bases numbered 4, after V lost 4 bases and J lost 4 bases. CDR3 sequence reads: CASSRASGYEQYF. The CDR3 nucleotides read TGCGCCAGCAGCAGGGCTAGCGGGTACGAGCAGTACTTC.

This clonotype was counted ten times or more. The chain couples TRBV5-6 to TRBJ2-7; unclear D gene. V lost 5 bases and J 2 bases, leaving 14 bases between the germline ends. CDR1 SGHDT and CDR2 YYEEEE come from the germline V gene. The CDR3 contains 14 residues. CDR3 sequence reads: CASRQDGRTYEQYF. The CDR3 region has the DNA TGTGCCAGCAGGCAGGACGGTCGGACCTACGAGCAGTACTTC.

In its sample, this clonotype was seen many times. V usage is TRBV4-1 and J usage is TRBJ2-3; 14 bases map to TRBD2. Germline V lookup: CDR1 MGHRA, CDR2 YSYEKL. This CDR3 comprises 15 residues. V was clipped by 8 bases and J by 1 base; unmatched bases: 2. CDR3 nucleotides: TGCGCCAGCGGACTAGCGGGAGGTGGCACAGATACGCAGTATTTT. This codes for CASGLAGGGTDTQYF.